This TCR beta chain appears in the sequencing data of a study of metastatic and nonmetastatic thyroid tumors. Study details: It was across blood and tumor or nodule tissue from malignant and benign thyroid patients that repertoires were compared.

No treatment had been given to any patient before thyroid surgery. This clone was detected only a few times. As handled by the study authors: Researchers built a distant-metastasis classifier for papillary thyroid cancer that drew on CDR3 differences across clinicopathological groups. TCRdb re-called the PCR reads via MiXCR. The V and J calls reflect TCRdb's pipeline rather than the authors' work. The sample contains roughly 75,000 clones, around 12% of which appear only once. The CDR3 is made up of 16 amino acids. In germline, CDR1 is MNHNS, CDR2 SASEGT. V dropped 3 bases and J dropped 0 bases, with 9 bases sitting between them.

The specimen sequenced was tumor tissue. The TCR comes from a female donor with papillary thyroid cancer or a benign thyroid nodule (not recorded which). Some clones in this sample may be carry-over from other donors' samples. The chain combines TRBV6-1 with TRBJ2-6; D is uncertain. The CDR3, as DNA: TGTGCCAGCAGTGACTCTGGGCGCTCTGGGGCCAACGTCCTGACTTTC. Its protein product is CASSDSGRSGANVLTF.